This note documents a single T cell receptor (beta chain) sequence. Its antigen is still unknown. Within one base of it there is no much larger clone, and no base qualities were kept. The meaning of the sample's treatment or condition label: allogeneic hematopoietic cell transplantation with graft depleted of TCRalphabeta T cells and CD19 B cells. Transplant recipients were children who received TCRalphabeta/CD19-depleted allogeneic hematopoietic cell grafts. The method behind the library was PCR. The sequencer listed for this sample is Illumina HiSeq 2500. TCR libraries were prepared with molecular barcoding, using unique molecular identifiers to normalize TCRbeta repertoire quantification. TCRdb trimmed public reads at Q25 via fastp, called clones via MiXCR and kept in-frame beta chains. Rows merge per CDR3 protein into single entries with the most common DNA and genes. This sample is represented by about 980,000 distinct CDR3 sequences; about 29% of them were singletons. Of the sample, about 28% falls within the top ten clones.

The cysteine opens and the phenylalanine closes a CDR3 of 17 amino acids. Only CDR3 DNA remains: 51 bases, in frame from the first base. In the germline V gene, CDR1 corresponds to SGHRS and CDR2 to YFSETQ. V was cut back by 0 bases and J by 2 bases, leaving a gap of 18 bases between them. This record comes from a study of T-cell reconstitution after alpha-beta-depleted transplantation in children (dated by TCRdb to 2016 to 2018). General notes on the study: The study quantitatively tracked T-cell immune reconstitution after TCRalphabeta/CD19-depleted allogeneic hematopoietic cell transplantation in children using TCR repertoire profiling.

Beyond this particular receptor, the publication reports: The frequencies of hyperexpanded clones fell over the following months, and after one year, T-cell counts and TCRbeta diversity were mostly attributed to newly produced T cells. In some patients, the high TCRbeta diversity seen at day 60 was put down to recipient T cells and intrathymic progenitors that had survived conditioning. About two months after transplant, the apparently early recovery of alphabetaT-cell counts reportedly depended on just several hundred clones that had expanded rapidly and came from non-depleted graft cells.

This chain joins TRBV5-1 to TRBJ2-7; the D gene assignment is ambiguous. The sequence derives from a boy younger than two who had a stem cell transplant for SCID, so the T cells may come from the graft donor. This specimen consisted of PBMCs, mostly from graft donor cells, obtained 360 days after TCRalphabeta/CD19-depleted stem cell transplant. The DNA reads as follows: TGCGCCAGCAGCTTGGAGTCTTCGCCCAGCTTCACCTACGAGCAGTACTTC. It translates to CASSLESSPSFTYEQYF.